Following are 23 T cell receptor beta chains from one sample sequenced in a study of T cell changes during pregnancy in multiple sclerosis (dated by TCRdb to about 2019). Libraries were prepared through the immunoSEQ multiplex PCR assay. Here the immuneACCESS table is served through TCRdb, limited to in-frame sequences with V and J called. Missing clones are a known gap in these copies; in checked studies unresolved V genes cover under half, and the rest lacks a known reason. The sample table lists tens of thousands of clones, approximately 94% of them with a count of one. Around 4% of the sample belongs to the ten largest clones. The input for sequencing was CD8+ T cells from peripheral blood mononuclear cells, taken in the first trimester of pregnancy. These receptors all come from a female donor with multiple sclerosis, enrolled in a pregnancy study.

The rearrangement links TRBV27 to TRBJ2-7; tentatively, D is TRBD1 (5 bases). Germline V gives CDR1 MNHEY, CDR2 SMNVEV (reference sequence). The V end was cut by 6 bases, the J end by 1 base, with 7 bases between. This CDR3 has 12 residues. The CDR3 loop reads CASSQGSYEQYF. In nucleotides, the CDR3 is TGTGCCAGCAGCCAGGGATCCTACGAGCAGTACTTC.

The J gene is TRBJ2-7, the V gene TRBV2; no reliable D call. The CDR3 is 13 residues long. V was pared by 6 bases and J by 4 bases, with 13 bases between. Germline CDR1 reads SNHLY; CDR2 reads FYNNEI. CDR3 in DNA: TGTGCCAGCAGCCCCCCCGAGCGATACGAGCAGTACTTC. Its protein is CASSPPERYEQYF.

This sequence joins TRBV19 and TRBJ2-2; 16 nucleotides agree with TRBD2. The CDR3 is 19 amino acids. CDR1 and CDR2 (germline): LNHDA, SQIVND (reference sequence). The junction had 9 bases not matched to a gene; V was cut back by 3 bases and J by 5 bases. The CDR3 DNA reads as TGTGCCAGTAGTATCCACGGGACTAGCGGGGGGGCACCTACCGGGGAGCTGTTTTTT. Protein product: CASSIHGTSGGAPTGELFF.

The chain joins TRBV11-1 to TRBJ2-5, with 7 bases aligning to TRBD1. CDR3 length: 15 residues. The V gene end was trimmed by 1 base and the J gene end by 5 bases; junction bases not matched to a gene: 7. Germline V gene sequence: CDR1 SGHAT, CDR2 FQDESV (reference sequence). Written as DNA, the CDR3 is TGTGCCAGCAGCTTAGATGACAGGGCGGTGGAGACCCAGTACTTC. Translation: CASSLDDRAVETQYF.

The chain uses TRBV19 and TRBJ2-1; no definite D call. Germline CDR1 is LNHDA and CDR2 is SQIVND (reference sequence). Trimming pared 3 bases from V and 3 bases from J, leaving 3 bases between. The CDR3 length is 12 residues. CDR3 nucleotide sequence: TGTGCCAGTAGTATCGGCTACAATGAGCAGTTCTTC. Translating it yields CASSIGYNEQFF.

The genes are TRBV7-9 and TRBJ2-1; TRBD2 aligns across 9 bases. Germline V gene sequence: CDR1 SEHNR, CDR2 FQNEAQ (reference sequence). Trimming at V came to 8 bases and at J to 8 bases, leaving 16 bases not matched to a gene. This CDR3 contains 16 residues. The DNA for the CDR3 is TGTGCCAGCGCGGGGTTGGGGCGGGGGGGCCTCGATGAGCAGTTCTTC. This translates into CASAGLGRGGLDEQFF.

V gene TRBV4-3 combines with J gene TRBJ2-1; possibly TRBD1 for D (5 bases). CDR1 is LGHNA and CDR2 is YSLEER in the germline V gene. The ends were cut back, 3 bases at V and 5 bases at J, with 11 bases in the middle. This CDR3 comprises 14 residues. The CDR3 here is CASSQSDNHNEQFF. CDR3 DNA: TGCGCCAGCAGCCAGTCGGACAACCACAATGAGCAGTTCTTC.

The chain couples TRBV10-3 to TRBJ2-7; D may be TRBD1 (6 bases). V lost 3 bases to trimming and J lost 5 bases, with 14 bases between them. This CDR3 has 14 residues. Germline lookup yields CDR1 ENHRY and CDR2 SYGVKD. CDR3 coding DNA: TGTGCCATCAGTGAACGAGGGGGATTCGACGAGCAGTACTTC. It is translated as CAISERGGFDEQYF.

J is TRBJ2-1 and V is TRBV25-1; TRBD1 might be the D (6 bases). V was pared by 0 bases and J by 9 bases, with 24 bases between. The germline CDR1 and CDR2 sequences are MGHDK and SYGVNS. This CDR3 has 18 amino acids. This CDR3 is CASSEYSALNYRETEQFF. The CDR3 bases are TGTGCCAGCAGTGAATATAGCGCCCTCAATTACAGGGAAACTGAGCAGTTCTTC. The full variable domain, completed using reference TRBV25-1 and TRBJ2-1, is EADIYQTPRYLVIGTGKKITLECSQTMGHDKMYWYQQDPGMELHLIHYSYGVNSTEKGDLSSESTVSRIRTEHFPLTLESARPSHTSQYLCASSEYSALNYRETEQFFGPGTRLTVL.

The CDR3 sequence is CASSPLSLARSTDTQYF. The CDR3 region has the DNA TGTGCCAGCAGTCCTCTCTCACTAGCTAGGAGCACAGATACGCAGTATTTT. The chain is built from TRBV2 and TRBJ2-3, with D maybe TRBD2 (6 bases). The CDR3 spans 17 residues. The V end lost 5 bases, the J end lost 0 bases, and 18 bases lay between the germline ends. Germline CDR1 is SNHLY and CDR2 is FYNNEI.

This clone was seen just once. As DNA, the CDR3 is TGTGCCAGCAGCTTCGACAGGGACCACTATGGCTACACCTTC. Encoded protein: CASSFDRDHYGYTF. The chain joins TRBV11-2 to TRBJ1-2; 7 bases agree with TRBD1. The CDR3 covers 14 residues. In germline, CDR1 is SGHAT, CDR2 FQNNGV. Trimming removed 3 bases from V and 3 bases from J; junction bases left unmatched: 4.

This chain connects TRBV2 to TRBJ2-1; 11 nucleotides match TRBD2. V shed 5 bases, J shed 5 bases, and the junction held 8 bases outside the gene matches. CDR3 length equals 16 residues. Looked up from germline, CDR1 is SNHLY and CDR2 is FYNNEI. The CDR3 region has the DNA TGTGCCAGCAGTCGGTCGACTAGCGGGGCTAACAATGAGCAGTTCTTC. Translated: CASSRSTSGANNEQFF. Full variable domain (rest looked up from reference TRBV2 and TRBJ2-1): EPEVTQTPSHQVTQMGQEVILRCVPISNHLYFYWYRQILGQKVEFLVSFYNNEISEKSEIFDDQFSVERPDGSNFTLKIRSTKLEDSAMYFCASSRSTSGANNEQFFGPGTRLTVL.

The chain employs TRBV2 and TRBJ2-1, with 13 bases fitting TRBD2. V dropped 5 bases and J dropped 7; count of bases not matched to a gene: 5. Germline V gene data show CDR1 as SNHLY and CDR2 as FYNNEI. The CDR3 has 15 residues. The CDR3 reads CASSPTSGRVNEQFF. CDR3 bases: TGTGCCAGCAGTCCTACTAGCGGGAGGGTTAATGAGCAGTTCTTC.

This clone has more than one count but fewer than ten. CDR3 DNA sequence: TGTGCCAGTCAAGGAGGCGTCAATCAGCCCCAGCATTTT. Its translation is CASQGGVNQPQHF. The chain links TRBV6-5 to TRBJ1-5; D uncertain. The V end lost 9 bases, the J end lost 3 bases, and 12 bases lay between the germline ends. Germline V gene sequence: CDR1 MNHEY, CDR2 SVGAGI. The CDR3 sequence is 13 residues long.

The chain couples TRBV7-9 to TRBJ1-2, with 7 bases lining up with TRBD1. The CDR3 loop spans 18 amino acids. The junction had 21 bases not matched to a gene; V was cut back by 6 bases and J by 5 bases. From germline, CDR1 is SEHNR and CDR2 FQNEAQ (reference sequence). The CDR3 loop reads CASSDPGVGGYSLYGYTF. CDR3 nucleotide sequence: TGTGCCAGCAGTGACCCGGGGGTAGGGGGCTATTCCCTTTATGGCTACACCTTC.

The rearrangement uses TRBV7-9 and TRBJ1-5, with 11 bases matching TRBD1. Looked up from germline, CDR1 is SEHNR and CDR2 is FQNEAQ (reference sequence). After removal of 4 bases from V and 3 bases from J, the junction contained 5 bases not matched to a gene. This CDR3 has 16 amino acids. CDR3 nucleotide sequence: TGTGCCAGCAGCTGGGGGGGACAGGGGGACAATCAGCCCCAGCATTTT. Its protein is CASSWGGQGDNQPQHF.

The CDR3 sequence: CASSLYTGTNTEAFF. The CDR3 DNA sequence: TGTGCCAGCAGTTTATATACAGGCACGAACACTGAAGCTTTCTTT. The chain joins TRBV28 to TRBJ1-1; the D gene is possibly TRBD1 (5 bases). CDR1 and CDR2 (germline): MDHEN, SYDVKM. The CDR3 consists of 15 residues. Deletions cut 1 base from V and 1 base from J, with 10 bases between.

The chain carries TRBV15 and TRBJ1-4, with a weak D call TRBD1 (6 bases). CDR1 LNHNV and CDR2 YYDKDF come from the germline V gene (reference sequence). V lost 3 bases and J 10 bases, leaving 18 bases between the germline ends. The CDR3 has 15 amino acids. DNA for the CDR3: TGTGCCACCAGCAGCCCCCTTCGACAGGTGGGAAAACTGTTTTTT. Its translation is CATSSPLRQVGKLFF.

V is TRBV15 and J is TRBJ1-2; 7 bases line up with TRBD1. J lost 5 bases, V lost 0 bases, and 9 bases had no gene match. CDR1 and CDR2 from the germline V gene are LNHNV and YYDKDF (reference sequence). There are 16 residues in the CDR3. For the CDR3, the DNA is TGTGCCACCAGCAGAGATGGAGGGGGCGTCCGGTATGGCTACACCTTC. Residues: CATSRDGGGVRYGYTF.

This clone appeared a few times. The chain has TRBV30 and TRBJ1-1, with 7 bases identical to TRBD1. This CDR3 comprises 13 residues. Germline V gene sequence: CDR1 GTSNPN, CDR2 SVGIG (reference sequence). V lost 5 bases, J lost 4 bases, and 7 bases stayed unmatched. Here the CDR3 DNA reads TGTGCCTGGGACCAAGGGACAGCCACTGAAGCTTTCTTT. Translated: CAWDQGTATEAFF.

V usage is TRBV7-9 and J usage is TRBJ2-2; TRBD2 is a possible D gene (5 bases). Germline CDR1 SEHNR, CDR2 FQNEAQ (reference sequence). CDR3 length equals 16 residues. Trimming stripped 7 bases from V and 0 bases from J, with 15 bases between. This CDR3 reads CASISSLEANTGELFF. The CDR3 bases are TGTGCCAGCATCTCTAGCCTGGAAGCGAACACCGGGGAGCTGTTTTTT.

The J gene is TRBJ2-3, the V gene TRBV6-6; D gene unclear. Trimming took off 7 bases at V and 6 bases at J, with 17 bases between the two ends. The CDR3 has 14 amino acids. In germline, CDR1 is MNHNY, CDR2 SVGAGI (reference sequence). The CDR3 loop reads CASTKNYLGDTQYF. CDR3 sequence (DNA): TGTGCCAGCACCAAGAACTACCTTGGGGATACGCAGTATTTT.

This sequence joins TRBV7-9 and TRBJ1-1; no firm D call. Germline V gene lookup returns CDR1 SEHNR and CDR2 FQNEAQ (reference sequence). The CDR3 has 13 residues. V shed 1 base and J shed 4 bases, with 7 bases lying between them. The CDR3 sequence is CASSLDTGTEAFF. Here the CDR3 DNA reads TGTGCCAGCAGCTTAGACACGGGCACTGAAGCTTTCTTT.